Listed below are T cell receptor beta chains from one sample, sequenced in a study of read filtering for tumor transcriptome and immune sequencing. TCRdb called the reads again in MiXCR, with one record for every CDR3 protein. Here the sample spans around 140,000 distinct CDR3 sequences, less than 15% being singletons. The material sequenced was a population of CD138-negative cells sorted from bone marrow. Receptor source: a donor at least 40 years old with multiple myeloma. The CDR3 runs from the conserved cysteine through the conserved F or W. A D gene is named only where the DNA matches it firmly. A clone size is listed for some rows: how often the clone was seen (once, few, many), or a class if it is expanded.

TRBD1	many	TRBJ2-5	TRBV7-9	TGTGCCAGCAGCCGCCCGACAGGGAAGGAGACCCAGTACTTC	CASSRPTGKETQYF
TRBD1	many	TRBJ1-1	TRBV6-5	TGTGCCAGCAACTTTGGCAGGGGGCTGAGAACTGAAGCTTTCTTT	CASNFGRGLRTEAFF
.	.	TRBJ2-7	TRBV20-1	TGCAGTGCCAAGAACAGCGGACAGGGAGGGTGGCAGTACTTC	CSAKNSGQGGWQYF
TRBD2	.	TRBJ2-7	TRBV6-5	TGTGCCAGCAGTCATTTAAACGAGCGGGAGATAGAACGGGAGCAGTACTTC	CASSHLNEREIEREQYF
.	many	TRBJ2-5	TRBV3-1	TGTGCCAGCAGCCAGGACGCACAAGAGACCCAGTACTTC	CASSQDAQETQYF
TRBD2	many	TRBJ2-1	TRBV27	TGTGCCAGCACCACCTCCCGTTCGCGGGAGGGGACTAGGAATGAGCAGTTCTTC	CASTTSRSREGTRNEQFF
.	many	TRBJ1-4	TRBV4-3	TGCGCCAGCAGCCAAGAGATTCTCGCAGGTCGGGATGAAAAACTGTTTTTT	CASSQEILAGRDEKLFF
TRBD2	.	TRBJ2-3	TRBV7-3	TGTGCCAGCAGTCCGGGAGCGGGGTACACAGATACGCAGTATTTT	CASSPGAGYTDTQYF
TRBD1	few	TRBJ1-5	TRBV3-1	TGTGCCAGCAGCCAAGATCGTGGGGGACAGGGGGCTTCTCAGCCCCAGCATTTT	CASSQDRGGQGASQPQHF
TRBD2	many	TRBJ2-6	TRBV7-2	TGTGCCAGCAGCCGGACTAGCGGAAGCTCTGGGGCCAACGTCCTGACTTTC	CASSRTSGSSGANVLTF
.	many	TRBJ2-1	TRBV5-4	TGTGCCAGCAGCTTGGCTAGCTCCTACAATGAGCAGTTCTTC	CASSLASSYNEQFF
.	many	TRBJ2-7	TRBV7-9	TGTGCCAGCAGCTTAGCTGTGGGCCGGCCCTACGAGCAGTACTTC	CASSLAVGRPYEQYF
.	many	TRBJ1-4	TRBV27	TGTGCCAGCAGTTTATCGCGGAGGGCTAATGAAAAACTGTTTTTT	CASSLSRRANEKLFF
.	many	TRBJ2-2	TRBV7-3	TGTGCCAGCAGCCCAGGACATACGAACACCGGGGAGCTGTTTTTT	CASSPGHTNTGELFF
TRBD2	many	TRBJ2-7	TRBV12-3/TRBV12-4	TGTGCCAGCAGAACTAGCGGGAGAGGCCGGGAGCAGTACTTC	CASRTSGRGREQYF
TRBD2	many	TRBJ2-1	TRBV20-1	TGCAGTGCTAGAGATCTGAGACTAGCTCTACAGTACAATGAGCAGTTCTTC	CSARDLRLALQYNEQFF
.	few	TRBJ2-1	TRBV30	TGTGCCTGGAGTTGGGGGAACAATGAGCAGTTCTTC	CAWSWGNNEQFF
TRBD1	few	TRBJ1-1	TRBV19	TGTGCCAGTAGTACCAGGGGGGACACTGAAGCTTTCTTT	CASSTRGDTEAFF
.	many	TRBJ1-1	TRBV4-1	TGCGCCAGCAGCCAAGCTACATTGAACACTGAAGCTTTCTTT	CASSQATLNTEAFF
.	many	TRBJ1-1	TRBV18	TGTGCCAGCTCACCACCGGGTTCCTTTCGGACTGAAGCTTTCTTT	CASSPPGSFRTEAFF
TRBD2	many	TRBJ2-1	TRBV11-2	TGTGCCAGCAGCTTAAGCCCCTATACTAGCGGGAGATACAATGAGCAGTTCTTC	CASSLSPYTSGRYNEQFF
.	few	TRBJ2-7	TRBV4-2	TGTGCCAGCAGCCAAGAGCCCGGGACCGCCTCGTACGAGCAGTACTTC	CASSQEPGTASYEQYF
TRBD2	few	TRBJ2-7	TRBV30	TGTGCCTCATCAGGACTAGCGGGAGGCACCTACGAGCAGTACTTC	CASSGLAGGTYEQYF
TRBD1	.	TRBJ1-5	TRBV11-2	TGTGCCAGCAGCGGGACAGGGGGTCAGCCCCAGCATTTT	CASSGTGGQPQHF
.	.	TRBJ2-1	TRBV27	TGTGCCAGCAGTTTAAAGGGTTCCCATGAGCAGTTCTTC	CASSLKGSHEQFF
TRBD2	.	TRBJ2-7	TRBV6-2/TRBV6-3	TGTGCCAGCAGTTACTTAGGGCGGCTAGCGGTTAACTACGAGCAGTACTTC	CASSYLGRLAVNYEQYF
TRBD2	many	TRBJ2-3	TRBV2	TGTGCCAGCAGTTCCGGGACTAGCGGGTTCACAGATACGCAGTATTTT	CASSSGTSGFTDTQYF
.	few	TRBJ2-1	TRBV6-2/TRBV6-3	TGTGCCAGCAGTTATAGTCCGGGCCGAACCTACAATGAGCAGTTCTTC	CASSYSPGRTYNEQFF
.	many	TRBJ2-2	TRBV6-1	TGTGCCAGCATCCCTGGACAGGGACTAACCGGGGAGCTGTTTTTT	CASIPGQGLTGELFF
.	many	TRBJ2-7	TRBV2	TGTGCCAGCAGTGGGTCAGGTGTTTTGTACGAGCAGTACTTC	CASSGSGVLYEQYF
.	many	TRBJ2-7	TRBV20-1	TGCAGTGCTGGGGACGGGGGAAGGGGAGAGCAGTACTTC	CSAGDGGRGEQYF
.	few	TRBJ2-7	TRBV18	TGTGCCAGCTCCCATCGGGACGGAACCTACGAGCAGTACTTC	CASSHRDGTYEQYF
.	.	TRBJ2-1	TRBV7-2	TGTGCCAGCAGCTTAGTACAGGAGAACAATGGGCAGTTCTTC	CASSLVQENNGQFF
.	.	TRBJ2-2	TRBV21-1	TGTGCCAGCAGCTGGACTAGCGGGAGTGGATGGACCGGGGAGCTGTTTTTT	CASSWTSGSGWTGELFF
TRBD2	many	TRBJ2-1	TRBV29-1	TGCAGCGTCTTACCATGGGCTAGCGGGAGGACCCACAATGAGCAGTTCTTC	CSVLPWASGRTHNEQFF
TRBD2	many	TRBJ2-1	TRBV18	TGTGCCAGCTCACCACTGGGACTAGCGGGCCTTAATGAGCAGTTCTTC	CASSPLGLAGLNEQFF
.	many	TRBJ2-3	TRBV7-9	TGTGCCAGCAGCTTCAATCCGACAGCAGCTATACAGTATTTT	CASSFNPTAAIQYF
.	many	TRBJ1-2	TRBV20-1	TGCAGTGCTAGAGATGCAGGGAACTATGGCTACACCTTC	CSARDAGNYGYTF
.	many	TRBJ1-1	TRBV12-5	TGTGCTAGTGGTTTGGCCCCTCTCCTGACGAACACTGAAGCTTTCTTT	CASGLAPLLTNTEAFF
TRBD2	many	TRBJ2-1	TRBV10-1	TGCGCCAGCAGTGACCCTAGCGGGAGAGATGAGCAGTTCTTC	CASSDPSGRDEQFF
.	many	TRBJ2-1	TRBV3-1	TGTGCCAGCAGCAGCGCAGGGGATGAGCAGTTCTTC	CASSSAGDEQFF